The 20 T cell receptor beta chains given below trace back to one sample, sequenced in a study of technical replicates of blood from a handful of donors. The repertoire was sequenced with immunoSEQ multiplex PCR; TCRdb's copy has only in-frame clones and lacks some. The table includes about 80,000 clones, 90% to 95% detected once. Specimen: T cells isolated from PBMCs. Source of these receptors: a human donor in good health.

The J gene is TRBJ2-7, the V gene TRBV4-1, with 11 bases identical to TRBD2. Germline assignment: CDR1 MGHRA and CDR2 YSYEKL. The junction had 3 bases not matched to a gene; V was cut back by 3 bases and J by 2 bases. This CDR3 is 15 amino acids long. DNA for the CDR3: TGCGCCAGCAGCCAGGGACTAGCGGTAACCTACGAGCAGTACTTC. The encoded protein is CASSQGLAVTYEQYF.

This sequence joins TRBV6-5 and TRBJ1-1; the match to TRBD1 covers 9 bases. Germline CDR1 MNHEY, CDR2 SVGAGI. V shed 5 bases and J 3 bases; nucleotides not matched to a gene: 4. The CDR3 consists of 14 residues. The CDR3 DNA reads TGTGCCAGCAGTACTCGGACAGGGGACACTGAAGCTTTCTTT. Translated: CASSTRTGDTEAFF.

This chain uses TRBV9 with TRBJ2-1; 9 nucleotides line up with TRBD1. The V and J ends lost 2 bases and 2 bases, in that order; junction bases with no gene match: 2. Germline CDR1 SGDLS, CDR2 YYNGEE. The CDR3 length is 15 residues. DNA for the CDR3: TGTGCCAGCAGCGTGGGGGACAGGGCCTACAATGAGCAGTTCTTC. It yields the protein CASSVGDRAYNEQFF.

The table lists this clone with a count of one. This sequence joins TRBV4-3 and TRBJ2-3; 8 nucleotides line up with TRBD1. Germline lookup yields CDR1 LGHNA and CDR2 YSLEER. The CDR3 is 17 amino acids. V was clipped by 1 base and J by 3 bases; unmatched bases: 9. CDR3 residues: CASSQGYATGVTDTQYF. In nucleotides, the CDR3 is TGCGCCAGCAGCCAAGGCTACGCGACAGGGGTAACAGATACGCAGTATTTT.

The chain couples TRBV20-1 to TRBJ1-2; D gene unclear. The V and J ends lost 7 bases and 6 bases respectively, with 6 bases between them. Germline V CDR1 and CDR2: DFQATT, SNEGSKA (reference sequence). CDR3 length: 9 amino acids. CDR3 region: CSVVDGYTF. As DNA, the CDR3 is TGCAGTGTCGTAGATGGCTACACCTTC.

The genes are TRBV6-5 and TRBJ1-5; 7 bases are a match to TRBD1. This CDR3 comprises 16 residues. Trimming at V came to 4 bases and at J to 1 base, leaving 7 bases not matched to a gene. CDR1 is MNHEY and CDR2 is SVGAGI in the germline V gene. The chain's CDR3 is CASSSLPGQSNQPQHF. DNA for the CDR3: TGTGCCAGCAGTTCATTGCCGGGACAGAGCAATCAGCCCCAGCATTTT.

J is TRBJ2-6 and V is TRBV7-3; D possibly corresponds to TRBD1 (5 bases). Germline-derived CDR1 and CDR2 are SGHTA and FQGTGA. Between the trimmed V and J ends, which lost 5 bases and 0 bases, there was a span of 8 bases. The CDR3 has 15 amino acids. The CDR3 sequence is CASSHDSSGANVLTF. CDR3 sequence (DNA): TGTGCCAGCAGCCACGACAGCTCTGGGGCCAACGTCCTGACTTTC.

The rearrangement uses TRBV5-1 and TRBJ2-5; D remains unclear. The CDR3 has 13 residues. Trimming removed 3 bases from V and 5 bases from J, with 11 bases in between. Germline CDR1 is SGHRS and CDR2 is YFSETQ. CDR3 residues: CASSSSARETQYF. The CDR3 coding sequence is TGCGCCAGCAGCTCAAGCGCCCGCGAGACCCAGTACTTC.

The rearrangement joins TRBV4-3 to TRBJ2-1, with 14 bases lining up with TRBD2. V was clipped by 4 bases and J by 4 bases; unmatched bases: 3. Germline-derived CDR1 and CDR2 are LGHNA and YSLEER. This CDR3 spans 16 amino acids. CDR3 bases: TGCGCCAGCAGCCCGGGACTAGCGGGAGTTTACAATGAGCAGTTCTTC. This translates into CASSPGLAGVYNEQFF.

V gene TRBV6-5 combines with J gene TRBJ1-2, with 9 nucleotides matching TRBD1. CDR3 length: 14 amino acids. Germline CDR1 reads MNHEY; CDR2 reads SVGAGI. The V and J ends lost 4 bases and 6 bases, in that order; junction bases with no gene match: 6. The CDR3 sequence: CASSFNRQGDGYTF. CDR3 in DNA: TGTGCCAGCAGTTTTAACAGACAGGGGGATGGCTACACCTTC.

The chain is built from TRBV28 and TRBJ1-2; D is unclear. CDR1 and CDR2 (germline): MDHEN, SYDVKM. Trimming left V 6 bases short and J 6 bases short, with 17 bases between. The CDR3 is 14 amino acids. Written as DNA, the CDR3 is TGTGCCAGCAGATCCGTTTTAATGTCGGATGGCTACACCTTC. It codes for CASRSVLMSDGYTF.

The CDR3 here is CASSPTQANTGELFF. Here the CDR3 DNA reads TGTGCCAGCTCACCAACCCAGGCGAACACCGGGGAGCTGTTTTTT. V is TRBV18 and J is TRBJ2-2, with unresolved D. Trimming stripped 2 bases from V and 0 bases from J, with 7 bases between. This CDR3 is built from 15 residues. CDR1 and CDR2 (germline): KGHSH, LQKENI. The full variable domain, in which reference TRBV18 and TRBJ2-2 provide the parts outside the CDR3, is NAGVMQNPRHLVRRRGQEARLRCSPMKGHSHVYWYRQLPEEGLKFMVYLQKENIIDESGMPKERFSAEFPKEGPSILRIQQVVRGDSAAYFCASSPTQANTGELFFGEGSRLTVL.

The CDR3: CASSLVGDSGETQYF. CDR3 bases: TGTGCCAGCAGCTTAGTGGGGGACAGTGGGGAGACCCAGTACTTC. The chain has TRBV11-2 and TRBJ2-5; 7 bases are shared with TRBD1. CDR1 is SGHAT and CDR2 is FQNNGV in the germline V gene. The CDR3 sequence is 15 residues long. V was clipped by 1 base and J by 5 bases; unmatched bases: 7.

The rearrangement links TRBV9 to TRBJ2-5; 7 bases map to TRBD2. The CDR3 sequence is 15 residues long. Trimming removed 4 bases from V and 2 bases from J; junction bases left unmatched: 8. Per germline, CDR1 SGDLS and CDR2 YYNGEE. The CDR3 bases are TGTGCCAGCAGCACATCGGGGGGAATACAAGAGACCCAGTACTTC. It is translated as CASSTSGGIQETQYF.

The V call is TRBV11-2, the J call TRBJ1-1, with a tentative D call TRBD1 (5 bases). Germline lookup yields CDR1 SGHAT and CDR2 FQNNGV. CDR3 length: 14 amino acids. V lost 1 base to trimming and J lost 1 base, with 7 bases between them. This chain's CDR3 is CASSLVTENTEAFF. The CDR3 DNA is TGTGCCAGCAGCTTAGTGACAGAGAACACTGAAGCTTTCTTT.

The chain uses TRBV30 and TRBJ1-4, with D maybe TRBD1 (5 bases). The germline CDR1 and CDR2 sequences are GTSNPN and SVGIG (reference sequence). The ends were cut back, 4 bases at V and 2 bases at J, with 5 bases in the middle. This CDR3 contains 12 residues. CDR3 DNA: TGTGCCTGGACAGGGACTAATGAAAAACTGTTTTTT. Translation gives CAWTGTNEKLFF.

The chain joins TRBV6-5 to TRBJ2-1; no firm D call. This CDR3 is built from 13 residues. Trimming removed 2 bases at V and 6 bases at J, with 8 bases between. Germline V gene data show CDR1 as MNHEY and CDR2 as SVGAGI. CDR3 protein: CASSYGPLNEQFF. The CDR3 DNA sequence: TGTGCCAGCAGTTACGGGCCCCTCAATGAGCAGTTCTTC.

The CDR3 region is CASSPYGGTGELFF. The CDR3 DNA reads TGTGCCAGCAGCCCGTATGGAGGCACCGGGGAGCTGTTTTTT. V and J are TRBV7-9 and TRBJ2-2; D possibly corresponds to TRBD2 (5 bases). This CDR3 is built from 14 residues. The germline V gene encodes CDR1 SEHNR and CDR2 FQNEAQ (reference sequence). Trimming removed 5 bases from V and 4 bases from J, with 11 bases in between.

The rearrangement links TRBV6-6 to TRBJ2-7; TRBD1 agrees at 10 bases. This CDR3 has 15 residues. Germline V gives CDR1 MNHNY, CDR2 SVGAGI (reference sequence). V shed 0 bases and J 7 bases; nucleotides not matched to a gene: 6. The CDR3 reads CASSYSGQGELEQYF. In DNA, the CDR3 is TGTGCCAGCAGTTACTCAGGACAGGGGGAGCTAGAGCAGTACTTC.

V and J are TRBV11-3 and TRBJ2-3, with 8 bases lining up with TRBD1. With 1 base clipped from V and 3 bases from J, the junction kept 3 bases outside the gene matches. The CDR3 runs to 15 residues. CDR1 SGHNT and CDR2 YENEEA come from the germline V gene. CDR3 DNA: TGTGCCAGCAGCTTAGGGACAGGGAATACAGATACGCAGTATTTT. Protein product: CASSLGTGNTDTQYF. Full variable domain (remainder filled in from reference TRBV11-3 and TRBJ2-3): EAGVVQSPRYKIIEKKQPVAFWCNPISGHNTLYWYLQNLGQGPELLIRYENEEAVDDSQLPKDRFSAERLKGVDSTLKIQPAELGDSAVYLCASSLGTGNTDTQYFGPGTRLTVL.